This T cell receptor beta chain is from a study of T cells after yellow fever vaccination (dated by TCRdb to the late 2010s). Some background on the complete study: The SMART-Seq v4 Ultra Low Input RNA kit was used to prepare libraries from fractions with low cell numbers. To follow T-cell clones before and after both primary and booster YFV17D yellow fever vaccination, bulk TCR alpha and beta repertoires underwent longitudinal sequencing. The cohort comprised two healthy male donors, one aged 18 to 29 and one aged 30 to 40 years. Bulk PBMC replicates and cell subsets were isolated from blood drawn at multiple timepoints before and after both primary and secondary immunization. General conclusions and limits of the study: The secondary T-cell response was found to be weaker but faster than the primary response, with a peak reached on day 5 rather than on day 15. After the booster, most of the clones that had expanded following primary vaccination were detected again (roughly 96% of CD4 and 80% to 90% of CD8), which suggests that memory was broadly maintained. A small share of clonotypes was detected in both CD4 and CD8 compartments, with the overlap likely arising from convergent recombination. Computational filtering was required because FACS-sorted repertoires could contain abundant contaminating clonotypes from the bulk population. Because only two donors were included in the study, the extent to which the findings can be generalized is limited.

This clonotype was detected ten times or more. This clone's antigen is unknown. One base away there is no much larger clone; base qualities are not given. The treatment or condition tag for this specimen amounts to: live attenuated yellow fever vaccine strain. Two biological replicates of bulk PBMCs were collected at each blood-draw timepoint. A standard Ficoll-Paque protocol was used to isolate PBMCs from peripheral blood. TriZol was used to extract RNA from bulk PBMCs, from CD4 and CD8 fractions, and from dextramer-positive and dextramer-negative fractions. Synthesis of TCR cDNA relied on 5'RACE template switching, a step that introduced a universal primer site along with unique molecular identifiers. cDNA synthesis was primed from both the TCR alpha and TCR beta constant segments. Two PCR steps were used to amplify libraries, with sample barcodes and sequencing adapters being added in the second step. Libraries were sequenced on Illumina HiSeq 2500 (2x100 bp) or NovaSeq (2x150 bp). Per the original workflow: Demultiplexing of reads and collapsing into UMI consensus sequences were performed with MIGEC, and V(D)J alignment was carried out with MiXCR. Vaccine-responding clonotypes were defined with edgeR using replicate PBMC samples, requiring FDR below 0.01 and a log2 fold change above 5 up to day 15. Each bulk clonotype received a CD4 or CD8 identity based on whether the sequenced CD4 or CD8 repertoire contained that clonotype at higher abundance. The public reads were reprocessed in TCRdb via fastp at Q25 and MiXCR, keeping in-frame beta chains. Duplicate CDR3 protein sequences are folded into a single record with the most common DNA and genes. V and J calls and clone size were set by TCRdb, not the authors. This sample holds hundreds of thousands of distinct CDR3 sequences; 8.5% to 9% were observed only once. Clones ranked in the top ten supply under 20% of the sample.

The CDR3, cysteine through phenylalanine, is 14 amino acids long. Only the CDR3 part of the read is kept: 42 bases, read in frame from the first base. The germline V gene sets CDR1 to MNHEY and CDR2 to SVGEGT. The junction carries 12 bases between V and J, which are trimmed by 4 bases and 2 bases respectively. The source material was PBMCs, sampled on the day of the first yellow fever vaccination. In this chain, TRBV6-2 or TRBV6-3 is recombined with TRBJ2-7, with TRBD1 perhaps the D gene, on 6 matching bases. The sequence was collected from a man younger than 35 who received the YFV17D yellow fever vaccine. The CDR3 corresponds to CASSFSGDTYEQYF. In nucleotides, the sequence is TGTGCCAGCAGTTTTTCCGGGGACACCTACGAGCAGTACTTC.